This paragraph covers one T cell receptor (beta chain) sequence. Its matching antigen is unknown. Assay used: immunoSEQ multiplex PCR; TCRdb lists only in-frame clones, some missing. The sample includes 450,000 to 550,000 clones, roughly 87% seen only once; the top ten take 1.5% to 2%. Germline loops: CDR1 SEHNR, CDR2 FQNEAQ (reference sequence). The germline V and J ends were trimmed by 4 bases and 0 bases, with 9 bases remaining between them. The CDR3 extends over 15 amino acids. The data derive from a study of Ad26.COV2.S vaccination and SARS-CoV-2 variants. At the level of the study: Each vaccinee took Ad26.COV2.S intramuscularly, once or twice 56 days apart.

Sample treatment: 15 to 20 received Ad26.COV2.S at low or high dose, single or two shots; about five received placebo; per-sample allocation not given. Day 63 following the first vaccine or placebo injection was when the samples were taken. Study results and limitations: Breadth of non-spike TCRs did not differ between vaccinees and placebo recipients. Reported post-vaccination CD8+ and CD4+ T cell responses to spike showed substantial breadth.

The TCR comes from a person aged 18 to 65 who received the Ad26.COV2.S COVID-19 vaccine or a placebo. Sequencing was performed on peripheral blood, taken in a trial of Ad26.COV2.S vaccine versus placebo. The rearrangement joins TRBV7-9 to TRBJ1-4, with D unclear. Here the CDR3 DNA reads TGTGCCAGCAGCTCGGGATACGCAACTAATGAAAAACTGTTTTTT. It encodes CASSSGYATNEKLFF.